This T cell receptor (beta chain) originates from a study of T-cell reconstitution after alpha-beta-depleted transplantation in children. The study's findings and limits: About two months after transplant, alpha-beta T cells reportedly came from several hundred expanded graft clones.

This CDR3 region has 15 residues. Trimming cost V 4 bases and J 2 bases; bases outside gene matches: 7. Germline V CDR1 and CDR2: MNHEY, SMNVEV (reference sequence). For TCRbeta, the library was prepared with unique molecular identifiers. TCRdb ran MiXCR on the PCR reads and lists one entry per CDR3 protein. The table has about 980,000 distinct CDR3 sequences, roughly 29% seen once. The count of this clonotype is one. What it recognizes is unknown. The chain couples TRBV27 to TRBJ2-7; 8 bases map to TRBD1. The sequenced sample was PBMCs, mostly from graft donor cells, obtained 360 days after TCRalphabeta/CD19-depleted stem cell transplant. This sequence was found in a boy younger than two who had a stem cell transplant for SCID, so the T cells may come from the graft donor. CDR3 residues: CASSSILQGAYEQYF. CDR3 in DNA: TGTGCCAGCAGTTCAATCCTACAGGGGGCCTACGAGCAGTACTTC.